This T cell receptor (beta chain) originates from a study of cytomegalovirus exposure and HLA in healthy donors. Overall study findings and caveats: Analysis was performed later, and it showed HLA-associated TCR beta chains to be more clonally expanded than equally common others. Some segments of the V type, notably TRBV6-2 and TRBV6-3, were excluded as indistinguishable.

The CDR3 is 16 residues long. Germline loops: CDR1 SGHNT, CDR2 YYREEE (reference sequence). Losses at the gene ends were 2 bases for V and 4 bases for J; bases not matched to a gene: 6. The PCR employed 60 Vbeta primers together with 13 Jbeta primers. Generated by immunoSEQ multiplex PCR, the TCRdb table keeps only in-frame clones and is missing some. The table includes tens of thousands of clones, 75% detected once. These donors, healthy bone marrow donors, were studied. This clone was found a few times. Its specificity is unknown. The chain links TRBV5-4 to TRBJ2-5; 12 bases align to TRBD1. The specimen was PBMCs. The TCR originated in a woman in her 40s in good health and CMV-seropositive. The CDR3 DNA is TGTGCCAGCAGCTTTAAGGGGACAGGGGGCCTAGAGACCCAGTACTTC. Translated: CASSFKGTGGLETQYF.